The 9 T cell receptor beta chains listed next were all sequenced from one sample in a study of T cell responses to AZD1222 COVID-19 vaccine. Only in-frame clones appear in the TCRdb table, and some are missing; sequencing was by immunoSEQ multiplex PCR. The data contain roughly 99,000 clones, roughly 85% of them seen just once; the ten biggest clones take up 4.5% to 5.5%. The sample was peripheral blood, taken 28 days after the second AZD1222 dose. The source of these receptors is an adult who received the AZD1222 COVID-19 vaccine.

This chain uses TRBV28 with TRBJ1-5; D might be TRBD1 (5 bases). Germline V gene lookup returns CDR1 MDHEN and CDR2 SYDVKM. There are 15 residues in the CDR3. V gave up 7 bases and J gave up 2 bases, with 15 bases separating them. CDR3 coding DNA: TGTGCCAGCAACAAGGCAGGGTCAGGCAATCAGCCCCAGCATTTT. Protein product: CASNKAGSGNQPQHF.

J is TRBJ2-3 and V is TRBV7-2, with D perhaps given as TRBD1 or TRBD2 (6 bases each). The CDR3 covers 13 residues. Trimming left V 5 bases short and J 7 bases short, with 13 bases between. Germline CDR1 and CDR2: SGHTA and FQGNSA. The CDR3 protein is CASSPGGTNTQYF. For the CDR3, the DNA is TGTGCCAGCAGCCCCGGGGGCACGAATACGCAGTATTTT.

The chain couples TRBV7-2 to TRBJ2-6; TRBD2 agrees at 12 bases. In germline, CDR1 is SGHTA, CDR2 FQGNSA. The CDR3 is made up of 17 amino acids. V shed 5 bases, J shed 4 bases, and the junction held 6 bases outside the gene matches. CDR3: CASSPSSGGVGANVLTF. The CDR3 DNA reads TGTGCCAGCAGCCCCTCTAGCGGGGGGGTCGGGGCCAACGTCCTGACTTTC.

The rearrangement links TRBV6-5 to TRBJ1-2, with D uncertain. This CDR3 comprises 14 residues. The V and J ends lost 5 bases and 4 bases respectively, with 14 bases between them. Germline CDR1 and CDR2: MNHEY and SVGAGI. This CDR3 is CASSRSRWGYGYTF. Written as DNA, the CDR3 is TGTGCCAGCAGTCGGTCCCGGTGGGGCTATGGCTACACCTTC.

This clone was recorded only once. The V gene is TRBV12-3 or TRBV12-4, the J gene TRBJ2-4, with D perhaps matching TRBD2 (6 bases). With 9 bases removed from V and 0 bases from J, the gap between germline ends came to 9 bases. CDR3 length: 13 residues. CDR3 nucleotides: TGTGCCAGTGGGGGACTAGCCAAAAACATTCAGTACTTC. It translates to CASGGLAKNIQYF.

The CDR3 DNA reads as TGTGCCAGCAGCAAAGGGACAGGGGACCACGAGCAGTACTTC. Its protein product is CASSKGTGDHEQYF. J is TRBJ2-7 and V is TRBV21-1; the D call TRBD1 from the table was never checked on the DNA. TRBV21-1 is classified as a pseudogene. This CDR3 spans 14 amino acids.

Concerning this clone: This sample includes further DNA sequences coding for the same CDR3. J is TRBJ2-1 and V is TRBV5-1, with 9 bases fitting TRBD1. J was trimmed by 7 bases and V by 5 bases; bases with no gene match: 4. Looked up from germline, CDR1 is SGHRS and CDR2 is YFSETQ. This CDR3 region has 13 residues. The DNA for the CDR3 is TGCGCCAGCAGTCCGACAGGGGGTAATGAGCAGTTCTTC. Translation: CASSPTGGNEQFF.

J is TRBJ2-7 and V is TRBV15; maybe TRBD2 (6 bases). Trimming stripped 4 bases from V and 2 bases from J, with 15 bases between. CDR3 size: 15 residues. CDR1 and CDR2 from the germline V gene are LNHNV and YYDKDF (reference sequence). This CDR3 is CATSTHRDSTYEQYF. The CDR3 DNA follows: TGTGCCACCAGCACCCACCGGGACTCAACCTACGAGCAGTACTTC.

CDR3 in DNA: TGTGCCAGCAGCGTAGGGGCTAGCGGTACTATCCAAGAGACCCAGTACTTC. Translation: CASSVGASGTIQETQYF. The chain has TRBV9 and TRBJ2-5; 7 bases align to TRBD2. V shed 0 bases, J shed 1 base, and the junction held 9 bases outside the gene matches. Germline V gives CDR1 SGDLS, CDR2 YYNGEE. CDR3 length: 17 amino acids.